This T cell receptor (beta chain) was documented in a study of T cells in Graves' hyperthyroidism and ophthalmopathy. Background on the study: It was at initial diagnosis, before any treatment, that peripheral blood was collected.

This CDR3 region has 14 residues. The ends were cut back, 2 bases at V and 0 bases at J, with 7 bases in the middle. CDR1 and CDR2 (germline): ENHRY, SYGVKD. The study's findings and limits: Ophthalmopathy could be told apart from stable hyperthyroidism with a 13 V-J model. Also found in blood were most expanded thyroid clonotypes above 0.001.

A note on this clonotype: Its antigen is as yet unknown.

Using RNA transcripts as the source, TCR beta CDR3 regions were amplified. HTBI primers were the set used in a first-round RT-PCR of the TCR CDR3. Each CDR3 protein is one row after TCRdb ran MiXCR on the multiplex PCR reads. Of some 560,000 distinct CDR3 sequences in the sample, 15% to 19% were seen once. Participants, patients aged 18 to 65, had newly diagnosed hyperthyroidism with a duration under 2 months. The origin of this receptor is a woman between 25 and 40 years old with Graves' hyperthyroidism. The chain links TRBV10-3 to TRBJ1-1, with D hard to call. The material sequenced was blood. The CDR3 sequence is CAISEAAMNTEAFF. CDR3 sequence (DNA): TGTGCCATCAGTGAGGCAGCCATGAACACTGAAGCTTTCTTT.